One and the same sample provided the 11 T cell receptor beta chains below, sequenced in a study of blood T cells in healthy people across ages. The use of a sample-barcoded 5' primer and a J-beta primer mix characterized a second PCR of roughly 6 to 11 cycles. Via MiXCR, TCRdb re-called the 5' RACE reads, giving one row per CDR3 protein. Of some 1.8 million distinct CDR3 sequences in the sample, around 40% were seen once. The sequenced material came from blood. The receptor set was obtained from a human donor in good health.

The chain recombines TRBV5-6 with TRBJ2-4; a possible D gene is TRBD2 (6 bases). The CDR3 spans 15 residues. The V gene's germline CDR1 is SGHDT and CDR2 YYEEEE. V was cut by 4 bases and J by 6 bases, with 17 bases left in between. Here the CDR3 reads CASSPTRGMTNIQYF. As DNA, the CDR3 is TGTGCCAGCAGCCCAACCCGGGGGATGACAAACATTCAGTACTTC.

The chain employs TRBV29-1 and TRBJ1-6, with a weak D call TRBD1 (5 bases). The CDR3 contains 12 residues. Trimming removed 6 bases from V and 3 bases from J, with 6 bases in between. Per the germline V gene, CDR1 is SQVTM and CDR2 is ANQGSEA. CDR3 sequence reads: CSVQDYNSPLHF. Written as DNA, the CDR3 is TGCAGCGTACAGGACTATAATTCACCCCTCCACTTT.

This clonotype was observed many times. V gene TRBV10-3 combines with J gene TRBJ2-5; no clear D gene. Germline V lookup: CDR1 ENHRY, CDR2 SYGVKD. The CDR3 totals 13 residues. V was shortened by 9 bases and J by 1 base, with 12 bases between the two germline ends. The CDR3 region is CAIREVGQETQYF. DNA for the CDR3: TGTGCCATAAGGGAAGTCGGCCAAGAGACCCAGTACTTC.

The chain employs TRBV24-1 and TRBJ1-4, with D possibly being TRBD1 (5 bases). There are 15 residues in the CDR3. Trimming removed 2 bases from V and 8 bases from J, with 14 bases in between. In germline, CDR1 is KGHDR, CDR2 SFDVKD. CDR3 sequence (DNA): TGTGCCACCAGTGATTCGGCCATGTGGGGCGAAAAACTGTTTTTT. Its protein is CATSDSAMWGEKLFF.

The chain links TRBV19 to TRBJ1-1; D ambiguous. The V end was cut by 6 bases, the J end by 1 base, with 15 bases between. The CDR3 covers 15 residues. CDR1 is LNHDA and CDR2 is SQIVND in the germline V gene (reference sequence). The CDR3 DNA reads as TGTGCCAGTAGGGTATGGCAGGCGGGGAACACTGAAGCTTTCTTT. Its translation: CASRVWQAGNTEAFF.

Regarding this clonotype: One junction end does not reproduce the germline sequence, and a read error may be involved. The chain recombines TRBV20-1 with TRBJ2-6; possible D gene TRBD1, 5 bases. Germline V CDR1 and CDR2: DFQATT, SNEGSKA (reference sequence). The CDR3 has 13 amino acids. This CDR3 is CSALTSGANVRTF. CDR3 in DNA: TGCAGTGCCCTGACCTCTGGGGCCAACGTCCGGACTTTC.

This sequence joins TRBV29-1 and TRBJ1-2; D is undetermined. The germline V gene encodes CDR1 SQVTM and CDR2 ANQGSEA. Trimming removed 5 bases from V and 4 bases from J, with 14 bases in between. The CDR3 length is 13 residues. CDR3 sequence reads: CSVSDKETYGYTF. CDR3 in DNA: TGCAGCGTTTCAGACAAGGAGACCTATGGCTACACCTTC.

The sample holds a few counts of this clonotype. The rearrangement joins TRBV20-1 to TRBJ2-1; possibly TRBD2 for D (6 bases). This CDR3 contains 14 residues. The V end was cut by 1 base, the J end by 5 bases, with 12 bases between. Germline V gene sequence: CDR1 DFQATT, CDR2 SNEGSKA (reference sequence). The CDR3 region is CSARVASVNNEQFF. The CDR3 bases are TGCAGTGCTAGAGTGGCTAGCGTTAACAATGAGCAGTTCTTC.

This clonotype was counted a few times. The gene calls are TRBV20-1 and TRBJ2-3; D perhaps matches TRBD2 (6 bases). This CDR3 region has 13 residues. The V end was cut by 2 bases, the J end by 11 bases, with 17 bases between. Germline V lookup: CDR1 DFQATT, CDR2 SNEGSKA (reference sequence). CDR3 coding DNA: TGCAGTGCTAGATTGAGGGGCGGGGTGAAGCAGTATTTT. Translation: CSARLRGGVKQYF.

As concerns this clonotype: A read error may produce the germline difference seen at one junction end. The chain recombines TRBV29-1 with TRBJ2-3; TRBD1 or TRBD2 may be the D gene (5 bases each). Germline V gene sequence: CDR1 SQVTM, CDR2 ANQGSEA. The CDR3 runs 15 residues. The CDR3 spells CSAEWGKDGTGTQYF. The CDR3 DNA reads TGCAGCGCTGAATGGGGGAAGGATGGCACAGGTACGCAGTATTTT.

This chain links TRBV20-1 with TRBJ2-5, with D uncertain. Per the germline V gene, CDR1 is DFQATT and CDR2 is SNEGSKA (reference sequence). The length of the CDR3 is 12 residues. Trimming cost V 5 bases and J 1 base, with 8 bases left between them. CDR3 residues: CSAVVIQETQYF. The CDR3, as DNA: TGCAGTGCTGTAGTAATCCAAGAGACCCAGTACTTC.